These T cell receptor beta chains were read from a single sample in a study of cytotoxic CD8 clonotypes in ibrutinib-treated CLL. Only in-frame clones appear in the TCRdb table, and some are missing; sequencing was by immunoSEQ multiplex PCR. Of about 36,000 clones listed, over 55% are singletons. Here the sequenced sample was PBMCs, taken at disease progression, from a patient treated with ibrutinib. These receptors were obtained from a human donor with chronic lymphocytic leukemia. CDR3s include the opening cysteine and the closing phenylalanine or tryptophan. Fields, in order: V gene, J gene, D gene, clone size, CDR3 DNA, CDR3 protein. A D gene is named only where the DNA matches it firmly. Size is omitted from some rows. Given values are once, few, many or a class for expanded clones.

V gene: TRBV7-6
J gene: TRBJ2-1
D gene: NA
clone size: NA
CDR3 DNA: TGTGCCAGCAGCTTAGTACAGTACAATGAGCAGTTCTTC
CDR3 protein: CASSLVQYNEQFF

V gene: TRBV6-6
J gene: TRBJ2-3
D gene: NA
clone size: NA
CDR3 DNA: TGTGCCAGCAGTTTCCCAGGGTCAGATACGCAGTATTTT
CDR3 protein: CASSFPGSDTQYF

V gene: TRBV2
J gene: TRBJ2-5
D gene: NA
clone size: NA
CDR3 DNA: TGTGCCAGCAGCGACGAGACCCAGTACTTC
CDR3 protein: CASSDETQYF

V gene: TRBV7-9
J gene: TRBJ1-6
D gene: NA
clone size: NA
CDR3 DNA: TGTGCCAGCAGCTTTGGGGGAGAGAGTTCACCCCTCCACTTT
CDR3 protein: CASSFGGESSPLHF

V gene: TRBV28
J gene: TRBJ2-7
D gene: NA
clone size: NA
CDR3 DNA: TGTGCCAGTACAGGGAGCTCCTACGAGCAGTACTTC
CDR3 protein: CASTGSSYEQYF

V gene: TRBV6-1
J gene: TRBJ1-1
D gene: TRBD1
clone size: NA
CDR3 DNA: TGTGCCAGCAGCTCGATCGGACAGGGAAGGAATGCTTTCTTT
CDR3 protein: CASSSIGQGRNAFF

V gene: TRBV5-1
J gene: TRBJ1-2
D gene: NA
clone size: NA
CDR3 DNA: TGCGCCAGCAGCTTGGAACCGGGAGGGTTCGGATTAGCTAACTATGGCTACACCTTC
CDR3 protein: CASSLEPGGFGLANYGYTF

V gene: TRBV23-1
J gene: TRBJ2-1
D gene: TRBD2
clone size: NA
CDR3 DNA: TGCGCCAGCAGTCTCACGACTAGCGGGGGGGCGCACAATGAGCAGTTCTTC
CDR3 protein: CASSLTTSGGAHNEQFF

V gene: TRBV4-2
J gene: TRBJ1-5
D gene: NA
clone size: few
CDR3 DNA: TGTGCCAGCAGCCAAGATGTCGACCAGCCCCAGCATTTT
CDR3 protein: CASSQDVDQPQHF

V gene: TRBV19
J gene: TRBJ2-2
D gene: NA
clone size: once
CDR3 DNA: TGTGCCAGTATCGGACCGATGAACACCGGGGAGCTGTTTTTT
CDR3 protein: CASIGPMNTGELFF

V gene: TRBV9
J gene: TRBJ1-2
D gene: NA
clone size: NA
CDR3 DNA: TGTGCCACCGCCCGACAGTCAAACGCCTATGGCTACACCTTC
CDR3 protein: CATARQSNAYGYTF

V gene: TRBV5-5
J gene: TRBJ1-5
D gene: NA
clone size: few
CDR3 DNA: TGTGCCAGCAGCCAAGATGGCCAGGGCGGTCAGCCCCAGCATTTT
CDR3 protein: CASSQDGQGGQPQHF

V gene: TRBV6-1
J gene: TRBJ2-7
D gene: NA
clone size: NA
CDR3 DNA: TGTGCCAACTCGGCGGGCGGGTCCTACGAGCAGTACTTC
CDR3 protein: CANSAGGSYEQYF

V gene: TRBV5-1
J gene: TRBJ2-7
D gene: NA
clone size: NA
CDR3 DNA: TGCGCCAGCAGCCCAACCCTCCGGGACAAGGGGAGCGAGCAGTACTTC
CDR3 protein: CASSPTLRDKGSEQYF

V gene: TRBV5-1
J gene: TRBJ2-5
D gene: TRBD2
clone size: NA
CDR3 DNA: TGCGCCAGCAGCCGTGCGGGGGACCGGCAAGAGACCCAGTACTTC
CDR3 protein: CASSRAGDRQETQYF

V gene: TRBV2
J gene: TRBJ2-7
D gene: TRBD1
clone size: NA
CDR3 DNA: TGTGCCAGCAGTCCGGACAGGACCTCCTACGAGCAGTACTTC
CDR3 protein: CASSPDRTSYEQYF

V gene: TRBV5-1
J gene: TRBJ1-2
D gene: NA
clone size: many
CDR3 DNA: TGCGCCAGCAGCTTGGAAGGGACGGCTTATGGCTACACCTTC
CDR3 protein: CASSLEGTAYGYTF

V gene: TRBV5-6
J gene: TRBJ2-7
D gene: NA
clone size: NA
CDR3 DNA: TGTGCCAGCAGCTTCGAACCTTACGAGCAGTACTTC
CDR3 protein: CASSFEPYEQYF

V gene: TRBV5-6
J gene: TRBJ1-2
D gene: TRBD1
clone size: NA
CDR3 DNA: TGTGCCAGCAGCTTCAGGGGACAGGGGGCCTATGGCTACACCTTC
CDR3 protein: CASSFRGQGAYGYTF

V gene: TRBV6-6
J gene: TRBJ2-1
D gene: TRBD2
clone size: NA
CDR3 DNA: TGTGCCAGCAGCCCGACTAGCTCCCAATACAATGAGCAGTTCTTC
CDR3 protein: CASSPTSSQYNEQFF

V gene: TRBV7-9
J gene: TRBJ2-5
D gene: NA
clone size: many
CDR3 DNA: TGTGCCAGCAGCCCCTCTCTCTTCGAGACCCAGTACTTC
CDR3 protein: CASSPSLFETQYF

V gene: TRBV10-3
J gene: TRBJ1-5
D gene: NA
clone size: NA
CDR3 DNA: TGTGCCATCAGTGAGTCCCATCTCAATCAGCCCCAGCATTTT
CDR3 protein: CAISESHLNQPQHF

V gene: TRBV4-1
J gene: TRBJ1-3
D gene: NA
clone size: NA
CDR3 DNA: TGCGCCAGCAGCCCCGGCCGGGCGGTGGGAAACACCATATATTTT
CDR3 protein: CASSPGRAVGNTIYF

V gene: TRBV7-8
J gene: TRBJ2-1
D gene: NA
clone size: NA
CDR3 DNA: TGTGCCAGCAGCCCCCGACAGGGAGGGGATGAGCAGTTCTTC
CDR3 protein: CASSPRQGGDEQFF

V gene: TRBV6-6
J gene: TRBJ2-2
D gene: NA
clone size: NA
CDR3 DNA: TGTGCCAGCAGTTACTCTCCAGCAAACACCGGGGAGCTGTTTTTT
CDR3 protein: CASSYSPANTGELFF

V gene: TRBV11-3
J gene: TRBJ2-1
D gene: TRBD1
clone size: NA
CDR3 DNA: TGTGCCAGCAGCCAAGGACAGGGGGATACCTATGAGCAGTTCTTC
CDR3 protein: CASSQGQGDTYEQFF

V gene: TRBV5-1
J gene: TRBJ1-4
D gene: TRBD1
clone size: once
CDR3 DNA: TGCGCCAGCAGCTTGGAGGGGGCATCGGAAAAACTGTTTTTT
CDR3 protein: CASSLEGASEKLFF